Shown below are 8 T cell receptor beta chains from a single sample sequenced in a study of blood T cells in healthy people across ages. PCR was performed a second time for about 7 to 11 cycles using a sample-barcoded 5' primer and a J-beta primer mix. One entry per CDR3 protein results from TCRdb running MiXCR on the 5' RACE reads. The table shows 1.5 million to 2 million distinct CDR3 sequences, with under 30% occurring only once. The sample comprised blood. All receptors come from a woman under 40 in good health.

A few counts support this clonotype. The J gene is TRBJ2-7, the V gene TRBV28, with D perhaps being TRBD1 or TRBD2 (5 bases each). V shed 6 bases and J shed 7 bases, with 28 bases lying between them. The CDR3 is 17 residues long. The germline V gene encodes CDR1 MDHEN and CDR2 SYDVKM. The CDR3 loop is CASSLGVPRIKIWEQYF. The DNA of the CDR3 is TGTGCCAGCAGCTTGGGGGTACCCCGCATCAAAATATGGGAGCAGTACTTC.

This clonotype was observed many times. CDR3 residues: CASSFGSYEQYF. The DNA of the CDR3 is TGTGCCAGCAGTTTCGGGAGCTACGAGCAGTACTTC. V is TRBV12-3 or TRBV12-4 and J is TRBJ2-7, with a weak D call TRBD2 (6 bases). V was clipped by 3 bases and J by 3 bases, with 6 bases between them. The CDR3 has 12 amino acids.

The chain carries TRBV6-6 and TRBJ1-4; no definite D call. The germline V gene has CDR1 MNHNY and CDR2 SVGAGI (reference sequence). The germline V and J ends were trimmed by 2 bases and 5 bases, with 12 bases remaining between them. The CDR3 spans 15 residues. CDR3 region: CASSYRARDNEKLFF. CDR3 in DNA: TGTGCCAGCAGTTACCGGGCCAGAGACAATGAAAAACTGTTTTTT.

The sample holds a few counts of this clonotype. The CDR3 DNA is TGTGCCAGCAGCCCCGAATATAGCGGGAGGGAGACCCAGTACTTC. It specifies CASSPEYSGRETQYF. The rearrangement uses TRBV7-8 and TRBJ2-5, with 10 bases identical to TRBD2. J lost 5 bases, V lost 5 bases, and 8 bases had no gene match. The CDR3 is 15 amino acids. In germline, CDR1 is SGHVS, CDR2 FQNEAQ.

This clonotype was observed a few times. The V call is TRBV7-2, the J call TRBJ2-3; D possibly corresponds to TRBD2 (5 bases). The CDR3 spans 14 residues. V lost 3 bases and J 2 bases, leaving 9 bases between the germline ends. Per germline, CDR1 SGHTA and CDR2 FQGNSA. The CDR3 sequence is CASSFGMHTDTQYF. CDR3 in DNA: TGTGCCAGCAGCTTCGGGATGCACACAGATACGCAGTATTTT.

The CDR3 sequence: CASSWSSSGANVLTF. CDR3 DNA: TGCGCCAGCAGCTGGTCCTCCTCTGGGGCCAACGTCCTGACTTTC. V gene TRBV5-1 combines with J gene TRBJ2-6; D is unclear. This CDR3 spans 15 amino acids. Trimming stripped 3 bases from V and 0 bases from J, with 7 bases between. Germline CDR1 and CDR2: SGHRS and YFSETQ.

This rearrangement joins TRBV20-1 to TRBJ2-3; tentatively, D is TRBD1 (5 bases). V was clipped by 3 bases and J by 2 bases, with 18 bases between them. This CDR3 contains 16 residues. CDR1 is DFQATT, CDR2 SNEGSKA, per germline (reference sequence). Written as DNA, the CDR3 is TGCAGTGCTAGGGATCCGACAGCTCTTTTCACAGATACGCAGTATTTT. This codes for CSARDPTALFTDTQYF.

This clonotype was seen repeatedly, ten times or more. V and J are TRBV12-3 or TRBV12-4 and TRBJ2-7, with unresolved D. The CDR3 is made up of 13 amino acids. Trimming took off 0 bases at V and 5 bases at J, with 8 bases between the two ends. CDR3 amino acids: CASSLAEVNEQYF. The DNA for the CDR3 is TGTGCCAGCAGTTTAGCAGAAGTGAACGAGCAGTACTTC.